Included here is one T cell receptor beta chain sequence, with context. The table lists this clonotype with many counts. It has no known antigen specificity. Base qualities are not provided; no much larger clone lies one nucleotide away. The library was generated by 5' RACE. For sequencing, an Illumina MiSeq was employed. Clones were called with MiXCR by TCRdb after fastp trimmed the public reads at Q25, and only in-frame beta chains were retained. Rows merge per CDR3 protein into single entries with the most common DNA and genes. Recorded for this sample are around 98,000 distinct CDR3 sequences; approximately 18% of them occurred a single time. About 6% of the sample is in the top ten clones. A distance of 7 bases separates the germline ends of V and J, which lose 7 bases and 3 bases respectively. The CDR3 sequence holds 11 residues, the cysteine and phenylalanine included. The CDR3 DNA has 33 bases and is translated from base 1. As encoded in the germline V gene (reference sequence), CDR1 is DFQATT while CDR2 is SNEGSKA.

The sample belongs to a study of T cells of healthy individuals (dated by TCRdb to about 2018). The rearranged segments are TRBV20-1 and TRBJ1-3, with the identity of the D gene unclear. The TCR originated in a human donor in good health. The DNA is TGCAGTGTGGCCGTTGGAAACACCATATATTTT. This gives the protein CSVAVGNTIYF.